These T cell receptor beta chains were read from a single sample in a study of blood T cell repertoires in COVID-19. This table comes from immunoSEQ multiplex PCR, and its TCRdb copy is limited to in-frame clones, with some not included. The sample shows 130,000 or so clones, about 83% of them seen only once. The material sequenced was PBMCs or T cells enriched from blood (not recorded which). All receptors come from a woman in her twenties or thirties who had recovered from COVID-19. Both conserved end residues are part of each CDR3. The D gene is left open where the match is weak. Clone sizes are given selectively: once, few, many, or a class where the clone is expanded.

cdr3_aa cdr3_nt j_call v_call d_call clone_size
CASGPPPGRVAYEQYF TGTGCTAGTGGTCCCCCCCCCGGCAGGGTGGCCTACGAGCAGTACTTC TRBJ2-7 TRBV12-5 NA NA
CASGSGLGGYTF TGCGCCAGCGGCTCGGGATTAGGAGGCTACACCTTC TRBJ1-2 TRBV5-1 NA NA
CASSPQGSGGYTF TGTGCCAGCAGTCCCCAGGGATCGGGTGGCTACACCTTC TRBJ1-2 TRBV28 NA NA
CASSPDYSPLHF TGTGCCAGCAGCCCAGATTATTCACCCCTCCACTTT TRBJ1-6 TRBV9 NA once
CASSFGHRSGNTIYF TGTGCCAGCAGCTTTGGACACCGATCTGGAAACACCATATATTTT TRBJ1-3 TRBV5-6 NA NA
CASSPQGNTEAFF TGTGCCAGCAGCCCCCAGGGCAACACTGAAGCTTTCTTT TRBJ1-1 TRBV7-3 NA NA
CASSFEWGTGYNGYTF TGTGCCAGCAGCTTCGAGTGGGGGACAGGGTATAATGGCTACACCTTC TRBJ1-2 TRBV7-9 TRBD1 NA
CASSYSTVNSSGNTIYF TGTGCCAGCAGTTACTCGACAGTCAATAGCTCTGGAAACACCATATATTTT TRBJ1-3 TRBV6-2/TRBV6-3 NA NA
CASSPTAGLGGYEQYF TGTGCCAGCAGCCCAACTGCGGGACTAGGGGGATACGAGCAGTACTTC TRBJ2-7 TRBV14 TRBD2 NA
CASSDSGRNQPQHF TGTGCCAGCAGTGATTCGGGGAGAAATCAGCCCCAGCATTTT TRBJ1-5 TRBV2 NA NA
CASSYSIRGGEQYF TGTGCCAGCAGTTACTCGATAAGGGGTGGCGAGCAGTACTTC TRBJ2-7 TRBV6-2/TRBV6-3 NA once
CAIMGSGRSNEQFF TGTGCCATCATGGGTAGCGGGAGATCGAATGAGCAGTTCTTC TRBJ2-1 TRBV10-3 TRBD2 NA
CASSLIPGVDEQYF TGCGCCAGCAGCTTGATCCCGGGGGTAGACGAGCAGTACTTC TRBJ2-7 TRBV5-1 NA NA
CASSYSAGIAGTVEQFF TGCGCCAGCAGCTATTCTGCGGGGATAGCGGGAACTGTTGAGCAGTTCTTC TRBJ2-1 TRBV5-1 TRBD2 NA
CAWSNRVGQPQHF TGTGCCTGGAGCAACAGGGTTGGTCAGCCCCAGCATTTT TRBJ1-5 TRBV30 NA NA
CASSLLATSGSSYEQYF TGTGCCAGCAGCCTACTAGCGACTAGCGGGAGTTCCTACGAGCAGTACTTC TRBJ2-7 TRBV11-2 TRBD2 NA
CASSLRGGVVAFF TGCGCCAGCAGCTTAAGGGGAGGTGTCGTGGCTTTCTTT TRBJ1-1 TRBV5-1 NA NA
CASSPLGTGALGTEAFF TGTGCCAGCTCACCGCTAGGGACAGGGGCCTTAGGGACTGAAGCTTTCTTT TRBJ1-1 TRBV18 TRBD1 NA
CASSEKDKAGYLYEQYF TGTGCCAGCAGTGAAAAGGATAAGGCAGGTTACCTCTACGAGCAGTACTTC TRBJ2-7 TRBV6-1 NA NA
CASSGYGLSNTGELFF TGTGCCAGCAGTGGGTATGGACTTTCGAACACCGGGGAGCTGTTTTTT TRBJ2-2 TRBV2 NA NA
CASSESAGPLSGAQYF TGTGCCAGCAGCGAGTCCGCGGGCCCCCTGAGTGGGGCCCAGTACTTC TRBJ2-5 TRBV7-2 NA NA
CASSYEGAEQFF TGTGCCAGCAGTTACGAAGGGGCTGAGCAGTTCTTC TRBJ2-1 TRBV6-2/TRBV6-3 NA NA
CASSSHLRGDTQYF TGCGCCAGCAGCTCCCACCTGCGGGGAGATACGCAGTATTTT TRBJ2-3 TRBV5-1 NA once
CASSDSHYGYTF TGTGCCAGCAGTGACAGTCACTATGGCTACACCTTC TRBJ1-2 TRBV28 NA NA
CASSRLGRADNEQFF TGTGCCAGCAGCCGACTTGGGAGGGCTGACAATGAGCAGTTCTTC TRBJ2-1 TRBV2 TRBD2 NA
CASSMGDRGDQPQHF TGTGCCAGTAGTATGGGAGACAGGGGCGATCAGCCCCAGCATTTT TRBJ1-5 TRBV19 TRBD1 NA
CASSLPGQVYEQYF TGTGCCAGCAGCTTACCCGGACAGGTCTACGAGCAGTACTTC TRBJ2-7 TRBV7-9 TRBD1 NA
CASSLGDRRSNQPQHF TGTGCCAGCAGCTTAGGGGACAGGAGGAGCAATCAGCCCCAGCATTTT TRBJ1-5 TRBV7-8 TRBD1 NA
CASSAISGGPMGYTF TGTGCCAGCAGTGCAATCTCGGGGGGGCCGATGGGCTACACCTTC TRBJ1-2 TRBV28 NA few
CASSPAYEQYF TGTGCCAGCAGCCCAGCCTACGAGCAGTACTTC TRBJ2-7 TRBV7-8 NA once
CASSIPGQRTDTQYF TGTGCCAGCAGTATTCCGGGACAGCGTACAGATACGCAGTATTTT TRBJ2-3 TRBV28 TRBD1 NA
CASSLDRGRYNEQFF TGTGCCAGCAGCTTAGATCGCGGGAGGTACAATGAGCAGTTCTTC TRBJ2-1 TRBV7-2 TRBD2 NA
CASSELAGGPDTQYF TGTGCCAGCAGTGAACTAGCGGGAGGCCCAGATACGCAGTATTTT TRBJ2-3 TRBV6-1 TRBD2 medium-sized
CASSYAASRMLVRRNTEAFF TGTGCCAGCTCATATGCTGCCTCGAGGATGCTAGTGAGAAGGAACACTGAAGCTTTCTTT TRBJ1-1 TRBV18 NA NA
CASSPQGTGVNEQFF TGCGCCAGCAGCCCGCAAGGGACAGGGGTAAATGAGCAGTTCTTC TRBJ2-1 TRBV5-1 TRBD1 NA
CASSLTITGANVLTF TGTGCCAGCAGTTTAACAATAACTGGGGCCAACGTCCTGACTTTC TRBJ2-6 TRBV27 NA NA
CSVEQDGVHF TGCAGCGTCGAACAGGACGGGGTCCATTTC TRBJ2-7 TRBV29-1 NA NA